This TCR beta chain was sequenced for a study of blood T cells in healthy people across ages. Background on the study: Capture by template switching was about one barcoded beta molecule per two T cells.

In this sample, this clonotype turned up once. The antigen remains unidentified. A sample-barcoded 5' primer and a J-beta primer mix were used in a second PCR of roughly 7 to 11 cycles. MiXCR, applied by TCRdb to the 5' RACE reads, yields one record per CDR3 protein. The sample includes approximately 800,000 distinct CDR3 sequences, roughly 53% of them seen just once. The individuals who served as donors were healthy Caucasians living in Russia, aged about 6 to 100. The authors extracted at least 5 micrograms of total RNA per sample. With 8 bases removed from V and 4 bases from J, the gap between germline ends came to 25 bases. CDR1 DFQATT and CDR2 SNEGSKA come from the germline V gene (reference sequence). The CDR3 extends over 16 amino acids. General study results and limits: Observed TCR beta diversity showed a strong correlation with the percentage of naive T cells as measured by flow cytometry.

This chain links TRBV20-1 with TRBJ2-3; D is unresolved. Sequenced sample: blood. This TCR was recovered from a man older than 75 in good health. For the CDR3, the DNA is TGCAGTCCTTCCCGCGTGAGCGAGAGTCGATCAGATACGCAGTATTTT. This encodes CSPSRVSESRSDTQYF.